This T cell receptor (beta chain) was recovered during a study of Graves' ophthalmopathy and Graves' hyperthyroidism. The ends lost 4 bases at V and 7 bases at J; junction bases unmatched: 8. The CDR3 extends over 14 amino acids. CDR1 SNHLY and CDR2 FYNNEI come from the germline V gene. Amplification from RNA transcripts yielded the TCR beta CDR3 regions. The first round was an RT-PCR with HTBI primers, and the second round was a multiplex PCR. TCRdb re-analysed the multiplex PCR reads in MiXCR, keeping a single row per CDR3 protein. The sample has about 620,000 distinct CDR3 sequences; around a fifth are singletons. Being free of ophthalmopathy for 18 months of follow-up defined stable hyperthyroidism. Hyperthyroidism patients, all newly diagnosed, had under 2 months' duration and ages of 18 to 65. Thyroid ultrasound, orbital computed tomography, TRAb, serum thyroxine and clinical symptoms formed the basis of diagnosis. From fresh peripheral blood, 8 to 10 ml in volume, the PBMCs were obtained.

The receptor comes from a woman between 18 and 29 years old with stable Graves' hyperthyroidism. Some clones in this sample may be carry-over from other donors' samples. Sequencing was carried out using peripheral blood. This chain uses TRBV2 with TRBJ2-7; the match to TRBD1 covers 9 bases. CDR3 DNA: TGTGCCAGCAGTGTACGGACAGGGGCACGGGAGCAGTACTTC. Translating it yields CASSVRTGAREQYF.